Listed here are 11 T cell receptor beta chains from one sample, sequenced in a study of PD-1 blockade in classical Hodgkin lymphoma. Autologous stem cell transplantation was followed by relapse in every patient, and brentuximab vedotin exposure varied. Sequencing used immunoSEQ multiplex PCR; TCRdb keeps in-frame clones, though not all of them. Here the sample spans 89,000 or so clones, about nine tenths being singletons. Sequences were derived from peripheral blood mononuclear cells (PBMCs), sampled before the second cycle of nivolumab. These receptors originate from a human donor with classical Hodgkin lymphoma.

The chain links TRBV7-8 to TRBJ2-4; perhaps TRBD2 as D (6 bases). V was pared by 10 bases and J by 9 bases, with 19 bases between. Germline V lookup: CDR1 SGHVS, CDR2 FQNEAQ. This CDR3 comprises 13 residues. The CDR3 nucleotides read TGTGCCACCTCGGTCGGGGCGCGGGGCATTCAGTACTTC. Its translation: CATSVGARGIQYF.

The V gene is TRBV29-1, the J gene TRBJ2-7, with D unresolved. Trimming left V 7 bases short and J 5 bases short, with 33 bases between. The CDR3 runs to 18 residues. Germline V gives CDR1 SQVTM, CDR2 ANQGSEA. The CDR3 DNA reads TGCAGCGCTATCAAGGGTTTCCAAGCTTTCCAAAATCGAAACGAGCAGTACTTC. Amino acids: CSAIKGFQAFQNRNEQYF.

This chain joins TRBV4-1 and TRBJ2-1; D gene ambiguous. V shed 1 base and J shed 9 bases, with 7 bases lying between them. The CDR3 consists of 12 residues. The germline gives CDR1 MGHRA, CDR2 YSYEKL. CDR3 region: CASSQGVGEQFF. Here the CDR3 DNA reads TGCGCCAGCAGCCAAGGCGTCGGTGAGCAGTTCTTC.

This chain connects TRBV4-1 to TRBJ2-7, with 7 bases fitting TRBD1. V lost 0 bases and J lost 0; bases outside the gene matches: 5. Germline assignment: CDR1 MGHRA and CDR2 YSYEKL. The length of the CDR3 is 16 residues. The CDR3 protein is CASSQDRAGGSYEQYF. The CDR3 DNA is TGCGCCAGCAGCCAAGATAGGGCAGGGGGCTCCTACGAGCAGTACTTC.

Of note for this clone: An end of the junction differs from the germline gene, which may be a read error. This chain joins TRBV6-1 and TRBJ1-1, with 7 nucleotides matching TRBD1. CDR3 size: 14 residues. CDR1 and CDR2 (germline): MNHNS, SASEGT. Here the CDR3 DNA reads TGTGCCAGCGGTGACAGGGCGGTAAGGACTGAAGCTTTCTTT. Its translation is CASGDRAVRTEAFF.

The table lists this clone with a count of one. The V and J genes are TRBV7-3 and TRBJ1-2; tentatively, D is TRBD1 (5 bases). The CDR3 runs to 15 residues. Germline V gene sequence: CDR1 SGHTA, CDR2 FQGTGA. The V and J ends lost 5 bases and 2 bases respectively, with 15 bases between them. The CDR3 sequence: CASSNRERGNYGYTF. The CDR3 nucleotides read TGTGCCAGCAGCAACCGAGAAAGGGGCAACTATGGCTACACCTTC.

The chain is built from TRBV7-9 and TRBJ2-7; D perhaps matches TRBD1 (6 bases). Trimming removed 3 bases at V and 6 bases at J, with 21 bases between. The CDR3 is 16 amino acids. Germline loops: CDR1 SEHNR, CDR2 FQNEAQ (reference sequence). The CDR3 DNA follows: TGTGCCAGCAGCTTTATTTGGGAGACAGGTCGCAGCGAGCAGTACTTC. This codes for CASSFIWETGRSEQYF. Full variable domain (rest looked up from reference TRBV7-9 and TRBJ2-7): DTGVSQNPRHKITKRGQNVTFRCDPISEHNRLYWYRQTLGQGPEFLTYFQNEAQLEKSRLLSDRFSAERPKGSFSTLEIQRTEQGDSAMYLCASSFIWETGRSEQYFGPGTRLTVT.

The chain employs TRBV6-1 and TRBJ2-3; 7 nucleotides match TRBD2. Unmatched junction bases numbered 5, after V lost 6 bases and J lost 2 bases. CDR3 length: 14 amino acids. Germline values: CDR1 MNHNS, CDR2 SASEGT. CDR3 nucleotide sequence: TGTGCCAGCAGAGTGGGAGGGTTCACAGATACGCAGTATTTT. Its translation: CASRVGGFTDTQYF.

The chain uses TRBV19 and TRBJ2-6, with D hard to call. Germline V gene lookup returns CDR1 LNHDA and CDR2 SQIVND (reference sequence). The V end was cut by 5 bases, the J end by 0 bases, with 8 bases between. The CDR3 runs to 15 residues. The CDR3 sequence is CASSLPPSGANVLTF. The CDR3 coding sequence is TGTGCCAGTAGTCTCCCCCCCTCTGGGGCCAACGTCCTGACTTTC.

This chain links TRBV7-2 with TRBJ1-1; D gene ambiguous. Germline loops: CDR1 SGHTA, CDR2 FQGNSA. The V end lost 6 bases, the J end lost 4 bases, and 18 bases lay between the germline ends. This CDR3 spans 15 amino acids. CDR3 region: CASRPMTGLGTEAFF. CDR3 in DNA: TGTGCCAGCAGACCTATGACCGGTTTGGGCACTGAAGCTTTCTTT.

J is TRBJ1-1 and V is TRBV28, with D possibly TRBD1 on 6 matching bases. The CDR3 totals 14 residues. CDR1 is MDHEN and CDR2 is SYDVKM in the germline V gene. V was trimmed by 5 bases and J by 4 bases, leaving 14 bases between them. In DNA, the CDR3 is TGTGCCAGCAGTGTGGCAGGGGTCGGCACTGAAGCTTTCTTT. This codes for CASSVAGVGTEAFF.